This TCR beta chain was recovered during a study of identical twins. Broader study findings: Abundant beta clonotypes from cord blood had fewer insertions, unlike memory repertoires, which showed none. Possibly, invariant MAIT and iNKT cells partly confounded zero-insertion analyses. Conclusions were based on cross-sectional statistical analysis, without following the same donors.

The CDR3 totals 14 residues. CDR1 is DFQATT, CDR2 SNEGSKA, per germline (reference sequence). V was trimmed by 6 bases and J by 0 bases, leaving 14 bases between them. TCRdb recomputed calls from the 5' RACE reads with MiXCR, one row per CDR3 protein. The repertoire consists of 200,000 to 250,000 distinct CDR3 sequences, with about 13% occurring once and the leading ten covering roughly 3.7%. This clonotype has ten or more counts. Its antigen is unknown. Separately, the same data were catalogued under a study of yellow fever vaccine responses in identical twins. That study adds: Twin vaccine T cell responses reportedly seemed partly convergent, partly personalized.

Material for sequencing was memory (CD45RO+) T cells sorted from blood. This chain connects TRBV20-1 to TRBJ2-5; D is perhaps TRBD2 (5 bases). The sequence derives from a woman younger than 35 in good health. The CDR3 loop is CSALGRSDQETQYF. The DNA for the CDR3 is TGCAGTGCGCTAGGACGTAGCGACCAAGAGACCCAGTACTTC.